This T cell receptor beta chain was sequenced during a study of CD8+CD57+ T cells in acquired aplastic anemia (dated by TCRdb to between 2017 and 2018). For the wider study: On average, sorted CD4+ and CD8+ cells yielded around 3.1 ug of extracted DNA, with a range of roughly 0.17 to 30 ug. Mean read counts for healthy donor samples were 8.5 million to 10.8 million for CD4+ cells and some 11 million for CD8+ cells. Summary of the overall study and its limitations: Roughly 30 CD8+ CDR3 sequences were found to be shared between patients and controls, but these sequences appeared to be highly expressed in patients and within the immunodominant clones of the patients. No significant difference in CD8+ Simpson's diversity was found between patients and healthy controls (P=0.060).

TCR repertoires of sorted CD4+ and CD8+ blood T cells from severe aplastic anemia patients and healthy subjects were deep-sequenced in the study. Ficoll-Paque density gradient centrifugation was used to isolate peripheral blood mononuclear cells. Before DNA was extracted, CD4+ and CD8+ T cells were sorted using either FACS or magnetic beads. Regarding this clonotype: Its antigen is unknown. Qualities for individual bases were not recorded, and no much larger clone is one base off.

Taken from cysteine to phenylalanine, the CDR3 has 16 residues. The only DNA kept is the CDR3, 48 bases in frame from the first base. V and J lose 4 bases and 10 bases, and a span of 25 bases separates them. CDR1 and CDR2 (SGDLS, YYNGEE) derive from the germline V gene. Genomic DNA served as template for TCR beta VDJ combination and CDR3 sequence profiling. TCR repertoire sequencing was run on an Illumina HiSeq 2000. Regarding the original processing steps: Repertoire assessment relied on Simpson's diversity index, CDR3 size and DJ length profiles, and TRBV/TRBJ rearrangement plots. Whichever DNA sequence was most abundant in the deep sequencing data was defined as the immunodominant clone. CDR3 amino acid sequences were checked for sharing across subjects and were also compared against the VDJdb database and published repertoires. TCRdb's own reprocessing of the public reads used fastp at Q25 and MiXCR and kept productive beta chains. Merged by CDR3 protein, the rows form single entries marked with the most common genes and DNA. The V and J calls shown here were made by TCRdb, not taken from the authors' results. For this sample the table gives around 400,000 distinct CDR3 sequences, of which around 68% were detected only once. 3.5% to 4.5% of the sample rests with the top ten.

The chain uses TRBV9 and TRBJ2-3, with TRBD1 tentatively as D gene (7 bases match). The TCR comes from a human donor in good health, serving as a control. Sequencing was performed on sorted CD4+, CD8+, or CD8+CD57+ T cells (not recorded which) from PBMCs. The CDR3 loop reads CASSSGGSRSTFAQYF. The DNA sequence is as follows: TGTGCCAGCAGCTCAGGGGGGTCCCGCTCCACCTTCGCGCAGTATTTT.